The present T cell receptor beta chain was sequenced within a study of shared clonotypes between healthy human individuals. The CDR3 has 15 amino acids. V trimming: 2 bases; J trimming: 7 bases; junction bases outside the gene matches: 7. Germline CDR1 is SGHDT and CDR2 is YYEEEE. Turning to this clone: Its target is not known.

Produced via immunoSEQ multiplex PCR; TCRdb's table is partial and in-frame only. The sample includes about 670,000 clones, approximately 75% seen only once; the top ten take about 1.7%. Overall study findings and caveats: What naive subsets generally showed was a larger estimated richness than memory subsets showed.

Material for sequencing was memory CD4+ T cells sorted from blood. Subset described: CD45RA-negative fraction. The genes are TRBV5-6 and TRBJ2-7; 12 bases align to TRBD2. The source is a woman aged 25 to 39 in good health. The CDR3 DNA sequence: TGTGCCAGCAGCTTATTGACTAGCGGGAGACCGGAGCAGTACTTC. Amino acid sequence: CASSLLTSGRPEQYF.